This T cell receptor (beta chain) was retrieved from a study of beta chain features in type 1 diabetes. This CDR3 has 13 amino acids. The germline CDR1 and CDR2 sequences are SGDLS and YYNGEE. Trimming stripped 4 bases from V and 8 bases from J, with 15 bases between. Expressed TCRB transcripts were sequenced after all isolated RNA was converted to cDNA. Using immunoSEQ multiplex PCR, the repertoire was profiled, and TCRdb retains in-frame clones only, with some absent. The data show hundreds of thousands of clones, around 12% seen once. The TCR was taken from a young man in good health. The sequenced sample was naive CD4+ T cells from blood. The V gene is TRBV9, the J gene TRBJ1-1; maybe TRBD1 (6 bases). The CDR3 bases are TGTGCCAGCAGCCCCCACGAGGGGACAGAAGCTTTCTTT. This sequence encodes CASSPHEGTEAFF.